Presented here are 7 T cell receptor beta chains from one specimen sequenced in a study of T cells in localized non-small cell lung cancer. Only in-frame clones appear in the TCRdb table, and some are missing; sequencing was by immunoSEQ multiplex PCR. Of 1,200 to 1,500 clones listed, 25% to 35% are singletons. The sequencing here drew on lung tumor tissue, taken before any cancer treatment. The receptors shown here come from a male donor aged 60 or older with stage I squamous cell lung carcinoma.

This clone has only a few counts. The rearrangement joins TRBV6-1 to TRBJ1-4; 7 bases fit TRBD1. Germline CDR1 MNHNS, CDR2 SASEGT. Trimming cost V 0 bases and J 8 bases; bases outside gene matches: 6. This CDR3 is 15 amino acids long. CDR3 DNA: TGTGCCAGCAGTGAAGCAGGGGGCGTGCGGGAAAAACTGTTTTTT. Its translation: CASSEAGGVREKLFF.

This clone is large. This chain links TRBV19 with TRBJ2-7, with 9 bases matching TRBD1. V trimming: 3 bases; J trimming: 4 bases; junction bases outside the gene matches: 7. Looked up from germline, CDR1 is LNHDA and CDR2 is SQIVND (reference sequence). The CDR3 loop spans 15 amino acids. The DNA for the CDR3 is TGTGCCAGTAGTATCCCGACAGGGGGTCATTACGAGCAGTACTTC. Translating gives CASSIPTGGHYEQYF.

This rearrangement joins TRBV6-8 to TRBJ2-1; TRBD2 might be the D (5 bases). Trimming removed 6 bases at V and 4 bases at J, with 10 bases between. Per germline, CDR1 MNHGY and CDR2 SAAAGT. This CDR3 is built from 13 residues. CDR3 in amino acids: CASSAGEYNEQFF. The CDR3 bases are TGTGCCAGCAGCGCCGGGGAGTACAATGAGCAGTTCTTC.

By proportion, this clone is large. This sequence joins TRBV7-2 and TRBJ2-7, with a weak D call TRBD2 (6 bases). This CDR3 is built from 13 residues. Germline V gives CDR1 SGHTA, CDR2 FQGNSA. Trimming stripped 0 bases from V and 6 bases from J, with 9 bases between. The DNA for the CDR3 is TGTGCCAGCAGCTTAGCGGGAGGAGGCGAGCAGTACTTC. It encodes CASSLAGGGEQYF.

The rearrangement links TRBV4-1 to TRBJ2-2; TRBD1 might be the D (6 bases). With 2 bases removed from V and 4 bases from J, the gap between germline ends came to 11 bases. CDR1 is MGHRA and CDR2 is YSYEKL in the germline V gene. CDR3 size: 15 residues. CDR3 DNA sequence: TGCGCCAGCAGCCAACCAGGGGCTTCCACCGGGGAGCTGTTTTTT. Translated: CASSQPGASTGELFF.

The J gene is TRBJ2-3, the V gene TRBV30, with D perhaps TRBD1 or TRBD2 (5 bases each). The V and J ends lost 2 bases and 6 bases respectively, with 6 bases between them. Germline V gene data show CDR1 as GTSNPN and CDR2 as SVGIG (reference sequence). The CDR3 runs to 11 residues. Here the CDR3 DNA reads TGTGCCTGGAGTTGGGGGGATACGCAGTATTTT. Its protein is CAWSWGDTQYF.

V and J are TRBV11-3 and TRBJ2-1, with D unclear. Trimming stripped 0 bases from V and 0 bases from J, with 3 bases between. The CDR3 extends over 14 amino acids. Germline loops: CDR1 SGHNT, CDR2 YENEEA. The CDR3 region is CASSLDPSYNEQFF. CDR3 nucleotide sequence: TGTGCCAGCAGCTTAGACCCCTCCTACAATGAGCAGTTCTTC.